This T cell receptor beta chain was identified in a study of patients and donors after allogeneic stem cell transplantation. In this sample, this clonotype turned up many times. Relative to the germline gene, one junction end is altered; a read error may explain this. TCRdb reanalysed the RT-PCR reads using MiXCR and keeps one entry per CDR3 protein. The repertoire holds about 200,000 distinct CDR3 sequences, with roughly 40% as singletons. The CDR3 spans 13 residues. Germline CDR1 and CDR2: SGHRS and YFSETQ. The gene calls are TRBV5-1 and TRBJ1-5; a weak D match, TRBD1 (5 bases). Material for sequencing was blood, either unsorted or a sorted T cell fraction (not recorded which). The sequence was obtained from a human donor who was either an allogeneic HSCT recipient or a stem cell or donor lymphocyte infusion donor (not recorded which). It is not recorded whose cells these are; they may come from a transplant donor. CDR3 coding DNA: TGTGCCAGCAGTTTAAGGGGTGATCAGCCCCAGCATTTT. This sequence encodes CASSLRGDQPQHF.